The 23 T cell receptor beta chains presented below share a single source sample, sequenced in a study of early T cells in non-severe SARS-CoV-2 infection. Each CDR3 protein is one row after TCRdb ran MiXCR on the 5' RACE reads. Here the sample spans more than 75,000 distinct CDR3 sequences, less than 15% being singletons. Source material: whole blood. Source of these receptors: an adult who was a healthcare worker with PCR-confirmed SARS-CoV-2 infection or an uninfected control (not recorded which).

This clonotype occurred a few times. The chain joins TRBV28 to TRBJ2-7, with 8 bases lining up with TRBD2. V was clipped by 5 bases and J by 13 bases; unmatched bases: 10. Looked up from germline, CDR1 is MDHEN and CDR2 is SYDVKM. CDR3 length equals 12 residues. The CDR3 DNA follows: TGTGCCAGCAGTGTCTCTCCTAGCGGGTCATACTTC. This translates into CASSVSPSGSYF.

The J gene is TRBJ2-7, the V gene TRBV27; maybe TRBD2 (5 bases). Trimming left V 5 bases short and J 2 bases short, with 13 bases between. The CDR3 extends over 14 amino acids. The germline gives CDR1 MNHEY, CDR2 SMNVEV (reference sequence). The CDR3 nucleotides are TGTGCCAGCAGTGTCCGCCGGGGTACCTACGAGCAGTACTTC. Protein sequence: CASSVRRGTYEQYF.

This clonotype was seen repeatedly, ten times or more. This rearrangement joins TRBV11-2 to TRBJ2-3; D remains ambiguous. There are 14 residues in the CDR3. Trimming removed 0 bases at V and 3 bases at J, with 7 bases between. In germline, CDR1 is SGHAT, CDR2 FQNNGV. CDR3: CASSLEWGTDTQYF. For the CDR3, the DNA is TGTGCCAGCAGCTTAGAGTGGGGAACAGATACGCAGTATTTT.

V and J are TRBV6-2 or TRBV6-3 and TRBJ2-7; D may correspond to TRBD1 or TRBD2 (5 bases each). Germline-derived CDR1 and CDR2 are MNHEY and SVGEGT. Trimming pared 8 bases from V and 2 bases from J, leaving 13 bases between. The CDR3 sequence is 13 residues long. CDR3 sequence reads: CASRDGGPYEQYF. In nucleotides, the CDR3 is TGTGCCAGCCGGGACGGCGGTCCCTACGAGCAGTACTTC.

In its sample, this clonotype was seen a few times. CDR3 amino acids: CASSARTGGEQYF. CDR3 nucleotides: TGTGCCAGCAGCGCCCGGACAGGGGGCGAGCAGTACTTC. The chain couples TRBV9 to TRBJ2-7, with 10 bases aligning to TRBD1. The CDR3 extends over 13 amino acids. V shed 3 bases and J 6 bases; nucleotides not matched to a gene: 3. Per the germline V gene, CDR1 is SGDLS and CDR2 is YYNGEE.

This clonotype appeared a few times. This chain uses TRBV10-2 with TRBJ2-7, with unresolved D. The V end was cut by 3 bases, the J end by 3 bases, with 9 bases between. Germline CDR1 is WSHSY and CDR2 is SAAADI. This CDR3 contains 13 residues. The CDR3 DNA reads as TGCGCCAGCAGTGACACGGAGCTCTACGAGCAGTACTTC. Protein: CASSDTELYEQYF.

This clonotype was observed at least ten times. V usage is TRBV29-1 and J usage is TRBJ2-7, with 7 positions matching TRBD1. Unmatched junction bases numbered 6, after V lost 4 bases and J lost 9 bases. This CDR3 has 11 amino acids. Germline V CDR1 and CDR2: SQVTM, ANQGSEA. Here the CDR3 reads CSVGDRARQYF. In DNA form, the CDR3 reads TGCAGCGTTGGCGACAGGGCGCGGCAGTACTTC.

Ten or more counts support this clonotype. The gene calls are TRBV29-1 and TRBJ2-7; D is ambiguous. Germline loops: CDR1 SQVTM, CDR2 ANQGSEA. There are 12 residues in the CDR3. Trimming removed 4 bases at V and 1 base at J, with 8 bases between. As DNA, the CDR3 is TGCAGCGTTGCGTTGTCGTCCTACGAGCAGTACTTC. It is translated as CSVALSSYEQYF.

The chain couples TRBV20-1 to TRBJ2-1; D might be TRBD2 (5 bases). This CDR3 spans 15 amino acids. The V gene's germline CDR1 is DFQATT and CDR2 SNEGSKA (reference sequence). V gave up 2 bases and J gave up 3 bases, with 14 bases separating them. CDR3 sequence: CSARPRTGYYNEQFF. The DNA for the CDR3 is TGCAGTGCTAGACCGAGGACTGGCTACTACAATGAGCAGTTCTTC.

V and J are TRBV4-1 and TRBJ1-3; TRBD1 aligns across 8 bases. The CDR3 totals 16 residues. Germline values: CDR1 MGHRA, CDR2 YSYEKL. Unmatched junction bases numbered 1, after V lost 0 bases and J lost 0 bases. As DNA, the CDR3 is TGCGCCAGCAGCCAAGATGGGACAGGCTCTGGAAACACCATATATTTT. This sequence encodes CASSQDGTGSGNTIYF.

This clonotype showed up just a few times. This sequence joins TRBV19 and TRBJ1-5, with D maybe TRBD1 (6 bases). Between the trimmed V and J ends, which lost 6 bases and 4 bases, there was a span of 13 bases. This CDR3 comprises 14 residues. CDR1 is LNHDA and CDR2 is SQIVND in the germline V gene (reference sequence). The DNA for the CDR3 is TGTGCCAGTAGCAGAAGGACAGAAAATCAGCCCCAGCATTTT. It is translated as CASSRRTENQPQHF.

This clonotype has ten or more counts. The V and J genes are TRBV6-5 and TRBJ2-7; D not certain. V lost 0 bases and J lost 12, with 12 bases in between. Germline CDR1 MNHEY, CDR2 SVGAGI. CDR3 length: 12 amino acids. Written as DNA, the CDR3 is TGTGCCAGCAGTTACTCGCCGGTCCCTAGGTACTTC. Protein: CASSYSPVPRYF.

For the CDR3, the DNA is TGTGCCAGCAGTTACGCCTCAGGGGGCTCCTACGAGCAGTACTTC. Protein product: CASSYASGGSYEQYF. The gene calls are TRBV6-5 and TRBJ2-7; 7 nucleotides align to TRBD1. The CDR3 runs to 15 residues. Germline loops: CDR1 MNHEY, CDR2 SVGAGI. With V trimmed by 2 bases and J by 0 bases, 4 bases remained unmatched.

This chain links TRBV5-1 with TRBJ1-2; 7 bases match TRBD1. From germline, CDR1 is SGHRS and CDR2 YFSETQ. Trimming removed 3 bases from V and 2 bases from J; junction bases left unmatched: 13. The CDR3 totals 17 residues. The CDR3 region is CASSYRAVQGQNYGYTF. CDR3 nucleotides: TGCGCCAGCAGCTACCGGGCCGTACAGGGACAGAACTATGGCTACACCTTC. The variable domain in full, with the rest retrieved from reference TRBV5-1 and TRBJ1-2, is KAGVTQTPRYLIKTRGQQVTLSCSPISGHRSVSWYQQTPGQGLQFLFEYFSETQRNKGNFPGRFSGRQFSNSRSEMNVSTLELGDSALYLCASSYRAVQGQNYGYTFGSGTRLTVV.

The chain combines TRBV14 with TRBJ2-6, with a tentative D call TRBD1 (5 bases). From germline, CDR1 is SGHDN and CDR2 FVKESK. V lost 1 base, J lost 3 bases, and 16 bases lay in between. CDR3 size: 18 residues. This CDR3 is CASSQGQSKLFGANVLTF. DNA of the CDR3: TGTGCCAGCAGCCAAGGACAGTCGAAACTCTTTGGGGCCAACGTCCTGACTTTC.

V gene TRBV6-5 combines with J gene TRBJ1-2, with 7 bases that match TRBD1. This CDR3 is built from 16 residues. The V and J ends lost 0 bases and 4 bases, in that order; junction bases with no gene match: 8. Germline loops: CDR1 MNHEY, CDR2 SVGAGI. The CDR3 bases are TGTGCCAGCAGTTACTCGCCCGGAGGGGGCGCCTATGGCTACACCTTC. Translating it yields CASSYSPGGGAYGYTF.

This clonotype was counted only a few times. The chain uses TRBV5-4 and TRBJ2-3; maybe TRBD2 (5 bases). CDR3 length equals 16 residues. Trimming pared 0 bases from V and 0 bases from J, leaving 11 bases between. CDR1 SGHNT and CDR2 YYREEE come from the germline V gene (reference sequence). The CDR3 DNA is TGTGCCAGCAGCTTGGAGGCCGGAGGCAGCACAGATACGCAGTATTTT. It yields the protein CASSLEAGGSTDTQYF.

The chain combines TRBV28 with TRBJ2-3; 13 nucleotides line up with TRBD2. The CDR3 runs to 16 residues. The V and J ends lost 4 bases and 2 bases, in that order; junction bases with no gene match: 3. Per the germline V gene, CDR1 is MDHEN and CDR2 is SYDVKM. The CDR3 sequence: CASSSGLAGNTDTQYF. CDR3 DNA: TGTGCCAGCAGTTCGGGACTAGCGGGGAACACAGATACGCAGTATTTT.

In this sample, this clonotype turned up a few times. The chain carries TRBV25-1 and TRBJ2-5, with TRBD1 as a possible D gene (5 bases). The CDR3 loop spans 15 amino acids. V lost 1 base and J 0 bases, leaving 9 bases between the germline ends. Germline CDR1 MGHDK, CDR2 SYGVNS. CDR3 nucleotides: TGTGCCAGCAGTGAATTTTGGGGCAACCAAGAGACCCAGTACTTC. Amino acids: CASSEFWGNQETQYF.

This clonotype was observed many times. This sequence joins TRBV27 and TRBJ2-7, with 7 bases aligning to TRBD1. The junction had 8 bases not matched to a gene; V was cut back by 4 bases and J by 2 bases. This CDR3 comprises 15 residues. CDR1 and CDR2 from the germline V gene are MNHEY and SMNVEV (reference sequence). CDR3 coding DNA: TGTGCCAGCAGTTCTATTCGGGACAGTCCCTACGAGCAGTACTTC. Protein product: CASSSIRDSPYEQYF.

The CDR3 sequence: CASSASLGGGYEQYF. CDR3 in DNA: TGTGCCAGCAGCGCAAGTTTGGGCGGGGGATACGAGCAGTACTTC. V gene TRBV28 combines with J gene TRBJ2-7, with TRBD2 matching over 7 bases. Trimming took 6 bases from V and 4 from J; bases not matched to a gene: 12. Germline V gene data show CDR1 as MDHEN and CDR2 as SYDVKM. The CDR3 consists of 15 residues.

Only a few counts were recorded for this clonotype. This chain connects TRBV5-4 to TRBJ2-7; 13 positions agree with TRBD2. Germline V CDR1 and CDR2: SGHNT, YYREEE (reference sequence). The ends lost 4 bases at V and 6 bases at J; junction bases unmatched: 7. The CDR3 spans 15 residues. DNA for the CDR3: TGTGCCAGCAGCGGCGGACTAGCGGGAGTCCTCGAGCAGTACTTC. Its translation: CASSGGLAGVLEQYF. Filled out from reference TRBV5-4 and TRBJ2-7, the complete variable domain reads ETGVTQSPTHLIKTRGQQVTLRCSSQSGHNTVSWYQQALGQGPQFIFQYYREEENGRGNFPPRFSGLQFPNYSSELNVNALELDDSALYLCASSGGLAGVLEQYFGPGTRLTVT.

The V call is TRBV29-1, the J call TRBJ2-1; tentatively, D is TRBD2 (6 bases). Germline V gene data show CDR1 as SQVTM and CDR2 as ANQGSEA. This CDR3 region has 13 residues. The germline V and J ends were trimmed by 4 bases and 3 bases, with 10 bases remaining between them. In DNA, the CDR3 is TGCAGCGTTGTAGCGGAACTCTACAATGAGCAGTTCTTC. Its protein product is CSVVAELYNEQFF.